Below, 20 T cell receptor beta chains from the same sample are listed, as sequenced in a study of blood T cells in healthy people across ages. A sample-barcoded 5' primer and a J-beta primer mix were used in a second PCR of about 6 to 12 cycles. TCRdb fed the 5' RACE reads into MiXCR, producing one record per CDR3 protein. The table records 1,500,000 or so distinct CDR3 sequences, around 55% of them present only once. Sequences were obtained from blood. Receptors originate from a man aged 18 to 29 in good health.

This clonotype has just one count. This chain uses TRBV3-1 with TRBJ1-2; tentative D call: TRBD1 (5 bases). Trimming removed 0 bases at V and 1 base at J, with 24 bases between. The CDR3 loop spans 20 amino acids. CDR1 is LGHDT and CDR2 is YNNKEL in the germline V gene (reference sequence). The CDR3 loop reads CASSQELSLSDSTINYGYTF. Written as DNA, the CDR3 is TGTGCCAGCAGCCAAGAGTTGTCCCTATCCGACAGTACAATTAACTATGGCTACACCTTC.

In nucleotides, the CDR3 is TGTGCCAGCAGTTACAGTAATCCAGTAGTCAATGAGCAGTTCTTC. Its protein is CASSYSNPVVNEQFF. This chain connects TRBV6-5 to TRBJ2-1, with D uncertain. V lost 2 bases and J 6 bases, leaving 14 bases between the germline ends. The CDR3 is 15 residues long. Germline assignment: CDR1 MNHEY and CDR2 SVGAGI.

V is TRBV20-1 and J is TRBJ2-2, with D maybe TRBD1 (6 bases). The CDR3 is made up of 13 amino acids. CDR1 and CDR2 from the germline V gene are DFQATT and SNEGSKA (reference sequence). V was pared by 2 bases and J by 5 bases, with 9 bases between. CDR3 amino acids: CSARTGFTGELFF. CDR3 in DNA: TGCAGTGCTAGAACAGGGTTTACCGGGGAGCTGTTTTTT.

V and J are TRBV4-1 and TRBJ2-3; TRBD2 matches 7 bases. Trimming at V came to 8 bases and at J to 1 base, leaving 9 bases not matched to a gene. Germline-derived CDR1 and CDR2 are MGHRA and YSYEKL. CDR3 length: 15 residues. CDR3 residues: CASRKFGGGTDTQYF. CDR3 bases: TGCGCCAGCCGGAAGTTTGGGGGGGGCACAGATACGCAGTATTTT.

V gene TRBV7-6 combines with J gene TRBJ2-5, with 7 bases fitting TRBD2. Germline-derived CDR1 and CDR2 are SGHVS and FNYEAQ. The CDR3 runs 15 residues. J lost 4 bases, V lost 3 bases, and 8 bases had no gene match. The CDR3 DNA follows: TGTGCCAGCAGCTTGCGGGGGACTCGAGCAGAGACCCAGTACTTC. It translates to CASSLRGTRAETQYF.

This chain joins TRBV14 and TRBJ1-6; D gene unclear. The CDR3 loop spans 13 amino acids. CDR1 SGHDN and CDR2 FVKESK come from the germline V gene. V was clipped by 1 base and J by 12 bases, with 10 bases between them. CDR3 protein: CASSQGSEEPLHF. The DNA for the CDR3 is TGTGCCAGCAGCCAAGGGAGTGAGGAACCCCTCCACTTT. Filled out from reference TRBV14 and TRBJ1-6, the complete variable domain reads EAGVTQFPSHSVIEKGQTVTLRCDPISGHDNLYWYRRVMGKEIKFLLHFVKESKQDESGMPNNRFLAERTGGTYSTLKVQPAELEDSGVYFCASSQGSEEPLHFGNGTRLTVT.

V gene TRBV5-1 combines with J gene TRBJ2-2, with TRBD2 identical over 11 bases. The CDR3 spans 19 residues. J was trimmed by 2 bases and V by 1 base; bases with no gene match: 10. CDR1 and CDR2 from the germline V gene are SGHRS and YFSETQ. The CDR3, as DNA: TGCGCCAGCAGCTTGTATAGCGGGGGGGCCGATTTAAACACCGGGGAGCTGTTTTTT. Its translation is CASSLYSGGADLNTGELFF.

The chain joins TRBV6-1 to TRBJ2-5, with 10 bases lining up with TRBD2. This CDR3 contains 21 residues. The germline gives CDR1 MNHNS, CDR2 SASEGT. The junction had 25 bases not matched to a gene; V was cut back by 2 bases and J by 7 bases. The CDR3 DNA sequence: TGTGCCAGCAGTGAAAGCCCTCCTAGCGGGGGCGCACAGGGTTATTCCGCGACCCAGTACTTC. It specifies CASSESPPSGGAQGYSATQYF.

CDR3 coding DNA: TGTGCCAGCAGCCCGCCCGGGACAGGGCTCTATGGCTACACCTTC. Its translation: CASSPPGTGLYGYTF. This rearrangement joins TRBV5-6 to TRBJ1-2, with 9 bases matching TRBD1. CDR1 is SGHDT, CDR2 YYEEEE, per germline. The CDR3 extends over 15 amino acids. J gave up 4 bases and V 4 bases, and 8 bases lay outside the gene matches.

This chain joins TRBV27 and TRBJ2-1, with TRBD1 matching over 9 bases. J was trimmed by 5 bases and V by 6 bases; bases with no gene match: 8. In germline, CDR1 is MNHEY, CDR2 SMNVEV (reference sequence). The CDR3 covers 15 residues. CDR3 nucleotides: TGTGCCAGCAGGCACCGGGACAGGGTCGACAATGAGCAGTTCTTC. This codes for CASRHRDRVDNEQFF.

This clonotype was seen ten or more times. This sequence joins TRBV2 and TRBJ1-5; 8 bases map to TRBD1. Per germline, CDR1 SNHLY and CDR2 FYNNEI. Trimming took 5 bases from V and 7 from J; bases not matched to a gene: 7. This CDR3 is 14 amino acids long. DNA of the CDR3: TGTGCCAGCAGTTCCGGACAGGGCAGCCAGCCCCAGCATTTT. The encoded protein is CASSSGQGSQPQHF.

Written as DNA, the CDR3 is TGTGCCAGCAGTCCTCTTCCGGGACAGGGGAGAAACATTCAGTACTTC. The encoded protein is CASSPLPGQGRNIQYF. J is TRBJ2-4 and V is TRBV14, with TRBD1 matching over 10 bases. In germline, CDR1 is SGHDN, CDR2 FVKESK. V trimming: 6 bases; J trimming: 6 bases; junction bases outside the gene matches: 11. This CDR3 contains 16 residues.

The chain has TRBV10-3 and TRBJ2-7; TRBD2 aligns across 9 bases. Germline assignment: CDR1 ENHRY and CDR2 SYGVKD. The CDR3 sequence is 17 residues long. V was pared by 5 bases and J by 5 bases, with 16 bases of the junction left unmatched. CDR3 protein: CAISLLSFAGGGNEQYF. The CDR3 region has the DNA TGTGCCATCAGTCTCCTCTCCTTTGCGGGAGGGGGAAACGAGCAGTACTTC.

This rearrangement joins TRBV29-1 to TRBJ1-1; D is unresolved. Germline CDR1 is SQVTM and CDR2 is ANQGSEA. V was shortened by 6 bases and J by 8 bases, with 10 bases between the two germline ends. The CDR3 runs 10 residues. CDR3 loop: CSVGIGEAFF. CDR3 in DNA: TGCAGCGTGGGGATAGGGGAAGCTTTCTTT. The full variable domain, rest sourced from reference TRBV29-1 and TRBJ1-1, is SAVISQKPSRDICQRGTSLTIQCQVDSQVTMMFWYRQQPGQSLTLIATANQGSEATYESGFVIDKFPISRPNLTFSTLTVSNMSPEDSSIYLCSVGIGEAFFGQGTRLTVV.

V gene TRBV7-2 combines with J gene TRBJ2-7; tentatively, D is TRBD1 (5 bases). The V gene lost 5 bases and the J gene lost 3 bases, with 20 bases spanning the gap. The germline gives CDR1 SGHTA, CDR2 FQGNSA. The CDR3 sequence is 16 residues long. The DNA of the CDR3 is TGTGCCAGCAGCCTGCTAGGGCAGGGATTCAACTACGAGCAGTACTTC. Protein sequence: CASSLLGQGFNYEQYF.

The chain's CDR3 is CASSYDRREKYNEQFF. CDR3 bases: TGTGCCAGCAGTTACGATAGGCGGGAAAAGTACAATGAGCAGTTCTTC. The gene calls are TRBV6-5 and TRBJ2-1; the D gene is possibly TRBD2 (6 bases). Trimming pared 2 bases from V and 4 bases from J, leaving 15 bases between. The CDR3 extends over 16 amino acids. From germline, CDR1 is MNHEY and CDR2 SVGAGI.

The CDR3 DNA sequence: TGTGCCAGCAGTGCACTAGCATACAATGAGCAGTTCTTC. This sequence encodes CASSALAYNEQFF. The V gene is TRBV25-1, the J gene TRBJ2-1; possibly TRBD2 for D (6 bases). V lost 4 bases and J lost 4, with 8 bases in between. This CDR3 is 13 amino acids long. Per germline, CDR1 MGHDK and CDR2 SYGVNS.

Details on this clonotype: Germline is not matched at one junction end, which may reflect a read error. The gene calls are TRBV4-1 and TRBJ1-1, with D tentatively TRBD1 (5 bases). This CDR3 has 15 amino acids. From germline, CDR1 is MGHRA and CDR2 YSYEKL. The CDR3, as DNA: TGCGCCAGCAGCCAAGATACCGGTGACAGCTCTGACGCTTTCTTT. It is translated as CASSQDTGDSSDAFF.

Notes on this clonotype: One junction end disagrees with the germline gene, perhaps due to a read error. This rearrangement joins TRBV7-2 to TRBJ2-7, with TRBD2 as a possible D gene (5 bases). The length of the CDR3 is 14 residues. The germline gives CDR1 SGHTA, CDR2 FQGNSA. The CDR3 nucleotides read TGTGCCAGCAGCTTAGGAGGGTGGTTCTACGAGCGGTATTTC. This codes for CASSLGGWFYERYF.

The chain recombines TRBV2 with TRBJ2-3; 13 nucleotides match TRBD2. The junction had 3 bases not matched to a gene; V was cut back by 10 bases and J by 2 bases. This CDR3 has 14 residues. Germline CDR1 reads SNHLY; CDR2 reads FYNNEI. As DNA, the CDR3 is TGTGCCACCGGGACTAGCGGGGTCACAGATACGCAGTATTTT. Protein: CATGTSGVTDTQYF. The full variable domain, with the rest looked up from reference TRBV2 and TRBJ2-3, is EPEVTQTPSHQVTQMGQEVILRCVPISNHLYFYWYRQILGQKVEFLVSFYNNEISEKSEIFDDQFSVERPDGSNFTLKIRSTKLEDSAMYFCATGTSGVTDTQYFGPGTRLTVL.